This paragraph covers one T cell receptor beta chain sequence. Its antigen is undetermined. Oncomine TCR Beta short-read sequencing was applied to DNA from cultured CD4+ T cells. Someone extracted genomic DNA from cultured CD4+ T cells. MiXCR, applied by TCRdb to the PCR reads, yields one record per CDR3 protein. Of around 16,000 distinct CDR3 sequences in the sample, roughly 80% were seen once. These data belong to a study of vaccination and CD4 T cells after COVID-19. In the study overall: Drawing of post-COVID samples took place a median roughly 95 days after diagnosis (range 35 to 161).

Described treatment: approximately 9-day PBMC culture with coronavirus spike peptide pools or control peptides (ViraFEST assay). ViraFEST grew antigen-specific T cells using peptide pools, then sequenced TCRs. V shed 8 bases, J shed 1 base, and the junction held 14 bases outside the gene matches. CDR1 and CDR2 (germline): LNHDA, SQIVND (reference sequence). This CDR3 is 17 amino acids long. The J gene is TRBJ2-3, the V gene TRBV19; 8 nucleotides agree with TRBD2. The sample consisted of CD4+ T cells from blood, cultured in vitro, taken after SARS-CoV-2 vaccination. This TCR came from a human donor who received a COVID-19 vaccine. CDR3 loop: CASQGSSGARRTDTQYF. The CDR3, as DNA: TGTGCCAGTCAAGGGAGTAGCGGGGCCCGACGCACAGATACGCAGTATTTT.